Sequencing of this TCR beta chain was carried out in a study of shared clonotypes between healthy human individuals. The wider study: Used for every donor were three CD4 naive, three CD4 memory, two CD8 naive and one CD8 memory plate.

The protocol was immunoSEQ multiplex PCR, while the TCRdb copy is restricted to in-frame clones and leaves out a portion. The sample lists over a million clones, 75% to 80% occurring once. The donors were adults (healthy and HIV-negative) with no recent acute infections or vaccinations. The split of CD4+ cells yielded CD45RA+ naive and CD45RA-negative memory subsets. This clone was picked up one time. CDR3 size: 15 residues. V lost 2 bases to trimming and J lost 9 bases, with 17 bases between them. Germline V lookup: CDR1 MNHEY, CDR2 SVGAGI. V gene TRBV6-5 combines with J gene TRBJ1-5; D is unresolved. The sample comprised memory CD4+ T cells from PBMCs. Subset noted: CD45RA-negative fraction. The sequence was collected from a man aged 18 to 30 in good health. Some clones in this sample may be carry-over from other donors' samples. CDR3 sequence (DNA): TGTGCCAGCAGTTACGCGGGAACAGACGGCTGGCCCCAGCATTTT. Translating it yields CASSYAGTDGWPQHF.